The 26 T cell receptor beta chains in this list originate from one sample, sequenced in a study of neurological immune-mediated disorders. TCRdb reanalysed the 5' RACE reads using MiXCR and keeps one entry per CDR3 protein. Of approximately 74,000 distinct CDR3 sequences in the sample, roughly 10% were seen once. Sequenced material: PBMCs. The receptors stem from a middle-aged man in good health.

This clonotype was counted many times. CDR3 sequence: CASSRGQAASAMNTEAFF. As DNA, the CDR3 is TGCGCCAGCAGCCGGGGACAGGCGGCGTCAGCAATGAACACTGAAGCTTTCTTT. This rearrangement joins TRBV5-1 to TRBJ1-1; TRBD1 matches at 8 bases. CDR3 length: 18 residues. Germline trimming cut 4 bases from V and 0 bases from J; bases unmatched to any gene: 14. Germline V gene data show CDR1 as SGHRS and CDR2 as YFSETQ.

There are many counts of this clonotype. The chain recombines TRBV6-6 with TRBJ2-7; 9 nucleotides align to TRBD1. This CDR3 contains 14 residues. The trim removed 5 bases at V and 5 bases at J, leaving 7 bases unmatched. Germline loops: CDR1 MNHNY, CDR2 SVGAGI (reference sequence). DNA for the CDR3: TGTGCCAGCAGTCCTGGGACAGGGCGAGACGAGCAGTACTTC. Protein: CASSPGTGRDEQYF.

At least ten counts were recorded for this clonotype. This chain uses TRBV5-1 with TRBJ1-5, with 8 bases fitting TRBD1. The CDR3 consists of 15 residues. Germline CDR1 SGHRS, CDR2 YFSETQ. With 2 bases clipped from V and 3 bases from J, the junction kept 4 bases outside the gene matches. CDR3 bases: TGCGCCAGCAGCTTCGGGACAGGACTCAATCAGCCCCAGCATTTT. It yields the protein CASSFGTGLNQPQHF.

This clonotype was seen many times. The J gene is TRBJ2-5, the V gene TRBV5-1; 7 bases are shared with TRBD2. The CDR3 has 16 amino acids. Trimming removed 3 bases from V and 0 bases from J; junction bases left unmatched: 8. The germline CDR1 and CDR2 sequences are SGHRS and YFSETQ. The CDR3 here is CASSSSTAGYQETQYF. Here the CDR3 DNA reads TGCGCCAGCAGCTCCTCTACAGCGGGGTACCAAGAGACCCAGTACTTC.

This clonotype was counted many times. CDR3 in amino acids: CASSRDQGVQETQYF. The CDR3, as DNA: TGTGCCAGCAGCCGAGACCAGGGAGTACAAGAGACCCAGTACTTC. The chain combines TRBV7-2 with TRBJ2-5; D possibly uses TRBD1 or TRBD2 (5 bases each). The CDR3 length is 15 residues. Germline CDR1 and CDR2: SGHTA and FQGNSA. V lost 5 bases and J 2 bases, leaving 15 bases between the germline ends.

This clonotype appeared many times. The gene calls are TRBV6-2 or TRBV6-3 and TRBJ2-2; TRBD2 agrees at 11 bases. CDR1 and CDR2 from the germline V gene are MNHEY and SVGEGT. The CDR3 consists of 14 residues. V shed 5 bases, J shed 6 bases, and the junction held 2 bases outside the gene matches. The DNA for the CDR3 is TGTGCCAGCAGTATAGCGGGAGGGCCCGGGGAGCTGTTTTTT. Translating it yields CASSIAGGPGELFF.

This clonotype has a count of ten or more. CDR3 protein: CASSSPGTQETQYF. CDR3 nucleotide sequence: TGTGCCAGCAGTTCGCCAGGGACCCAAGAGACCCAGTACTTC. V usage is TRBV28 and J usage is TRBJ2-5; TRBD1 or TRBD2 may be the D gene (5 bases each). V lost 4 bases and J lost 1, with 10 bases in between. The germline CDR1 and CDR2 sequences are MDHEN and SYDVKM. The CDR3 is made up of 14 amino acids.

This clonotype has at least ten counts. For the CDR3, the DNA is TGTGCCAGTAGTAACCGGGACAGGGAGACCCAGTACTTC. Its protein is CASSNRDRETQYF. This chain connects TRBV19 to TRBJ2-5, with 8 positions matching TRBD1. Per germline, CDR1 LNHDA and CDR2 SQIVND (reference sequence). This CDR3 spans 13 amino acids. With 4 bases clipped from V and 5 bases from J, the junction kept 3 bases outside the gene matches.

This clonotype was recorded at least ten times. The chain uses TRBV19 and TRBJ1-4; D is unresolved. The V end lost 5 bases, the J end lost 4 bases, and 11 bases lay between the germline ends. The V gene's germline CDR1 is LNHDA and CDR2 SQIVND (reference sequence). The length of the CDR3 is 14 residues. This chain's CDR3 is CASSFRENNEKLFF. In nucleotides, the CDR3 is TGTGCCAGTAGTTTCCGGGAGAATAATGAAAAACTGTTTTTT.

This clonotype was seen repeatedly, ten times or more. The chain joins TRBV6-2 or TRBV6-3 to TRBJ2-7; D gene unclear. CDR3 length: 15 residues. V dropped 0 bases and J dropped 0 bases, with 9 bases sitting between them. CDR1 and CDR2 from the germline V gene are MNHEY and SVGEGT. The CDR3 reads CASSYSRTNSYEQYF. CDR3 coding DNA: TGTGCCAGCAGTTACTCCCGTACCAACTCCTACGAGCAGTACTTC.

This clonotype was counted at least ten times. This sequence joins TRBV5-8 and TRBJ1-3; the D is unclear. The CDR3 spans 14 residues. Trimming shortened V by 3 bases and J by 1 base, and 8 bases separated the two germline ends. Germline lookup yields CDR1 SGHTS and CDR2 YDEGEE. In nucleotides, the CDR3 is TGTGCCAGCAGCTCCTTTGCGTCTGGAAACACCATATATTTT. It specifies CASSSFASGNTIYF.

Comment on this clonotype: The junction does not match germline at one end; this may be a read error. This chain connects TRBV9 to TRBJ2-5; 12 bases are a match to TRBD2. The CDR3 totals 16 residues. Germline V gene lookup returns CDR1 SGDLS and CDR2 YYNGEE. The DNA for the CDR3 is TGCGCCAGCAGCGTAGAAATCGCTAGCGGGAGGGATACCCAGTACTTC. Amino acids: CASSVEIASGRDTQYF.

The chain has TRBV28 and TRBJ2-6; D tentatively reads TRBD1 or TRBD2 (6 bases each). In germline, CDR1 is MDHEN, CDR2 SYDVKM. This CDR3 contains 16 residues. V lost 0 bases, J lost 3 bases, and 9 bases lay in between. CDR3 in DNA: TGTGCCAGCAGTTTATGGGGGGGCGGTGGGGCCAACGTCCTGACTTTC. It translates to CASSLWGGGGANVLTF.

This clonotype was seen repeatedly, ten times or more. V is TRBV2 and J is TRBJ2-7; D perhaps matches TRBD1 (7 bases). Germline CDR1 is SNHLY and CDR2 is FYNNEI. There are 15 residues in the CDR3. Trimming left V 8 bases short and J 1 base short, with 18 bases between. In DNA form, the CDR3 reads TGTGCCAGCGGGGGGAATCCAGGGGGATCCTACGAGCAGTACTTC. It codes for CASGGNPGGSYEQYF.

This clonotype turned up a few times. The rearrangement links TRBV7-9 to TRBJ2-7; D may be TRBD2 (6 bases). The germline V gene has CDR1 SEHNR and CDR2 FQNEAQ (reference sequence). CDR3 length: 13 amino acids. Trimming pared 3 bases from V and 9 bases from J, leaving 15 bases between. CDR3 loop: CASSFGGSLGQYF. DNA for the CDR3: TGTGCCAGCAGCTTCGGGGGATCCCTCGGGCAGTACTTC.

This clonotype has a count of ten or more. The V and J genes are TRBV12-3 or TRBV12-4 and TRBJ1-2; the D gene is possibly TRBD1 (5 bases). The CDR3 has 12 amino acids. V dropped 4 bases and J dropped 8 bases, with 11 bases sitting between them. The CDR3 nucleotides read TGTGCCAGCAGTTCAGGGCTAAGAGGCTACACCTTC. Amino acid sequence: CASSSGLRGYTF.

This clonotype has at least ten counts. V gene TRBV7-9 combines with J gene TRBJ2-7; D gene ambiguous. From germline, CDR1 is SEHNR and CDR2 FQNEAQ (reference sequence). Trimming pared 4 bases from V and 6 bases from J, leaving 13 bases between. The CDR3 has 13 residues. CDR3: CASSSSVKVEQYF. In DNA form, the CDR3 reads TGTGCCAGCAGCTCGTCAGTGAAGGTCGAGCAGTACTTC.

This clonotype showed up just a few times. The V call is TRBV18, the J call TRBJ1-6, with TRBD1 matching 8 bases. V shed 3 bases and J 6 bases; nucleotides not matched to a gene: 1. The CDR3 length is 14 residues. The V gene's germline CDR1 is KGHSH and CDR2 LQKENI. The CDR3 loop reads CASSPDRGNSPLHF. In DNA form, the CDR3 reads TGTGCCAGCTCACCCGACAGGGGTAATTCACCCCTCCACTTT.

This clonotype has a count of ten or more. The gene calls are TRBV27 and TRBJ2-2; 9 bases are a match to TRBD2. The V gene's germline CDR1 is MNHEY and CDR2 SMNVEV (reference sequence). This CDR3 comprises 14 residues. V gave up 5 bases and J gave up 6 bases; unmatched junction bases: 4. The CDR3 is CASSLWTSAGELFF. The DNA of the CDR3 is TGTGCCAGCAGTCTATGGACTAGCGCCGGGGAGCTGTTTTTT.

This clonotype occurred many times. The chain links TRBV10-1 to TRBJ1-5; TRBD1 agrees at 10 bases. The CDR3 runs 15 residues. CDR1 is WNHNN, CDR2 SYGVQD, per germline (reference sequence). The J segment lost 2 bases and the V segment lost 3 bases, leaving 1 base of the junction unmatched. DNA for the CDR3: TGCGCCAGCAGTGACGGGACAGGGGGCAATCAGCCCCAGCATTTT. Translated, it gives CASSDGTGGNQPQHF.

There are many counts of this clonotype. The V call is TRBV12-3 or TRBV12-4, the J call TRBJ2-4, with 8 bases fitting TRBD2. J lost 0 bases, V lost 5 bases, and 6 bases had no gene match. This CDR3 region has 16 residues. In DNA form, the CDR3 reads TGTGCCAGCAGTAACCAGCGGGGGTTAGCCAAAAACATTCAGTACTTC. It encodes CASSNQRGLAKNIQYF.

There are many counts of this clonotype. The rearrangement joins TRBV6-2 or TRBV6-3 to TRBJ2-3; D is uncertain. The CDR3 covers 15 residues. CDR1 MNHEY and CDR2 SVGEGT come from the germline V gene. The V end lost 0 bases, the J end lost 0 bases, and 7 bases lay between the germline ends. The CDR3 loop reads CASSYSGFSTDTQYF. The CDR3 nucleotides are TGTGCCAGCAGTTACTCGGGCTTTAGCACAGATACGCAGTATTTT.

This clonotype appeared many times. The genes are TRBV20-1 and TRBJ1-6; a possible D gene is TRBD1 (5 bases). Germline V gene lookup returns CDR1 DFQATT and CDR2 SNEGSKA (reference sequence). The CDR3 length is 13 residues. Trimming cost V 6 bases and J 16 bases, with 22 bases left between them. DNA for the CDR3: TGCAGTGCAAAGTGGCGGGACCGCCGAGGTCTCCACTTT. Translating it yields CSAKWRDRRGLHF.

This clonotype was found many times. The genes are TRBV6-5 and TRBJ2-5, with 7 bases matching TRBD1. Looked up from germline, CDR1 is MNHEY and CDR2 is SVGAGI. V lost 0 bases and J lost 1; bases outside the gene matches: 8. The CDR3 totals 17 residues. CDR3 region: CASSYSGTAALQETQYF. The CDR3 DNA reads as TGTGCCAGCAGTTACTCGGGGACAGCAGCACTCCAAGAGACCCAGTACTTC.

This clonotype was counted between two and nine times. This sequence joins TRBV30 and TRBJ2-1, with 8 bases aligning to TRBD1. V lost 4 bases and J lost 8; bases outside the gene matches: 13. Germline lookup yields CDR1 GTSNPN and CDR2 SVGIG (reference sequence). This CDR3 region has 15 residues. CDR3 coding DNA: TGTGCCTGGACCGCGACAGGGGCTATAACTCATGAGCAGTTCTTC. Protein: CAWTATGAITHEQFF.

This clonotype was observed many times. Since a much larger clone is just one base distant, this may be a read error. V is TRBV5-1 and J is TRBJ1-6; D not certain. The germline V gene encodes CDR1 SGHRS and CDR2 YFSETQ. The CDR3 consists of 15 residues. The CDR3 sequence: CASSPRSSYNSSLHF. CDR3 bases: TGCGCCAGCAGCCCCAGGAGCTCCTATAATTCATCCCTCCACTTT. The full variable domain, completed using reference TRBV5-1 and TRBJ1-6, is KAGVTQTPRYLIKTRGQQVTLSCSPISGHRSVSWYQQTPGQGLQFLFEYFSETQRNKGNFPGRFSGRQFSNSRSEMNVSTLELGDSALYLCASSPRSSYNSSLHFGNGTRLTVT.